The sequence of this T cell receptor beta chain was determined in a study of blood T cell repertoires in COVID-19. Germline assignment: CDR1 MDHEN and CDR2 SYDVKM. V was trimmed by 11 bases and J by 0 bases, leaving 16 bases between them. CDR3 length: 14 amino acids. In the source study's methods: Estimated nucleated cell counts came from reference gene primer amplification. Produced via immunoSEQ multiplex PCR; TCRdb's table is partial and in-frame only. V and J calls and clone size are those listed in that table; D and trimming were worked out from the DNA. The profile shows some 41,000 clones, nearly 85% of them singletons.

The clonotype comes from a man at least 80 years old in a cohort sampled during active COVID-19. The chain carries TRBV28 and TRBJ1-2; TRBD1 might be the D (5 bases). The specimen sequenced was peripheral blood. The CDR3 here is CAAWGWGANYGYTF. CDR3 in DNA: TGTGCCGCATGGGGTTGGGGGGCTAACTATGGCTACACCTTC.